Below, one T cell receptor (beta chain) is given with its context. These data belong to a study of blood T cell repertoires in COVID-19. TCRdb's table, derived via immunoSEQ multiplex PCR, lists solely in-frame clones and lacks some. The repertoire holds fewer than 200,000 clones, with roughly 84% as singletons. CDR1 LGHDT and CDR2 YNNKEL come from the germline V gene (reference sequence). The junction had 5 bases not matched to a gene; V was cut back by 1 base and J by 4 bases. This CDR3 spans 15 amino acids. This sequence was found in a woman older than 75 with active or convalescent COVID-19. Sequenced material: peripheral blood. The J gene is TRBJ1-2, the V gene TRBV3-1 (or the pseudogene TRBV3-2), with 8 bases that match TRBD1. CDR3 in DNA: TGTGCCAGCAGCCAAGGAGGACAGGGTGGCTATGGCTACACCTTC. This encodes CASSQGGQGGYGYTF.